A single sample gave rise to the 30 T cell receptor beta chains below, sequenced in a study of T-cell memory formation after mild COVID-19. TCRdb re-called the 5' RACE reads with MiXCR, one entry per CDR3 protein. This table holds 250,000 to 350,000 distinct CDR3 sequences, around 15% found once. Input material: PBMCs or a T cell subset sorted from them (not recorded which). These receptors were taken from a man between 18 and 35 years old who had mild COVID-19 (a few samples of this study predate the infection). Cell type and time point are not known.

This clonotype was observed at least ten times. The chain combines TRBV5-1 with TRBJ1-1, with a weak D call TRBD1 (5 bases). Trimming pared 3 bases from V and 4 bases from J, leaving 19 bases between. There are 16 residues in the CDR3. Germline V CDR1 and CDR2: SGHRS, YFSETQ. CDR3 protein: CASSSLVWQGGTEAFF. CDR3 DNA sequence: TGCGCCAGCAGCTCCCTTGTATGGCAGGGAGGCACTGAAGCTTTCTTT.

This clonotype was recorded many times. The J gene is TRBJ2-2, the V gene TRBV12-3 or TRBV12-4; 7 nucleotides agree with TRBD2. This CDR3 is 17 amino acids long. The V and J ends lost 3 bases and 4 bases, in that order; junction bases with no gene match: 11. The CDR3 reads CASSFTRRGGITGELFF. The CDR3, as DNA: TGTGCCAGCAGTTTCACTCGAAGGGGAGGGATCACCGGGGAGCTGTTTTTT.

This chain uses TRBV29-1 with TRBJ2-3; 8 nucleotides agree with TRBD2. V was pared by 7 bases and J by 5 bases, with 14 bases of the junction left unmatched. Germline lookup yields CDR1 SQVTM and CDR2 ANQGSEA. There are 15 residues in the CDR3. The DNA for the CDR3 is TGCAGCGCTTCAATAGCGGGGTACTCACGAGATACGCAGTATTTT. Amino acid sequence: CSASIAGYSRDTQYF.

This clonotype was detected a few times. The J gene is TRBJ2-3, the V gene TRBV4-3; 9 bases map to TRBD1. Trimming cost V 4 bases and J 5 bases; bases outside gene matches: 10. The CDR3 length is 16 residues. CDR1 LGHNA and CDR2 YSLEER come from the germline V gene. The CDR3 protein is CASSPGQTGGLDTQYF. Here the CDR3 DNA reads TGCGCCAGCAGCCCGGGACAGACAGGGGGATTAGATACGCAGTATTTT.

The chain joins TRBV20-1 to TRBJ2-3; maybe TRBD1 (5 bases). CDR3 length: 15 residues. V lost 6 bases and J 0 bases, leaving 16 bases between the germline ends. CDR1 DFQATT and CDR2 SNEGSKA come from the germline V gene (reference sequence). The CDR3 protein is CSATHDRLSTDTQYF. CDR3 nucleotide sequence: TGCAGTGCAACCCATGACAGACTCAGCACAGATACGCAGTATTTT.

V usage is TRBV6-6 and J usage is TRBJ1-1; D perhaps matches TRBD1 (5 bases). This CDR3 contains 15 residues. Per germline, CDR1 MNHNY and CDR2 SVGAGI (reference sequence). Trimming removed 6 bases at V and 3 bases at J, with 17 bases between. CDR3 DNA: TGTGCCAGCAGCACCAGGGTAACAGCGTACACTGAAGCTTTCTTT. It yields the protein CASSTRVTAYTEAFF.

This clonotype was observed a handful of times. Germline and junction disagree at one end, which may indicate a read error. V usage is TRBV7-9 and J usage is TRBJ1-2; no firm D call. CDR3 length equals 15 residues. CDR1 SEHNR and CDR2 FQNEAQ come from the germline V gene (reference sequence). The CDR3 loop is CASSRGEYFDPPNLF. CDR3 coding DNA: TGTGCCAGCAGCCGCGGTGAATATTTCGACCCGCCCAACCTCTTC. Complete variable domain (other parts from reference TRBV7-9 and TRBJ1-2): DTGVSQNPRHKITKRGQNVTFRCDPISEHNRLYWYRQTLGQGPEFLTYFQNEAQLEKSRLLSDRFSAERPKGSFSTLEIQRTEQGDSAMYLCASSRGEYFDPPNLFGSGTRLTVV.

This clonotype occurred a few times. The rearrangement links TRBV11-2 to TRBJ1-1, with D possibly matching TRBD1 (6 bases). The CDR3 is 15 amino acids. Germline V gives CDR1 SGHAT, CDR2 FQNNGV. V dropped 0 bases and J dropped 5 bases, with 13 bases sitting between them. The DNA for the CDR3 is TGTGCCAGCAGCTTAGAAGGGGGTAAAGATACTGAAGCTTTCTTT. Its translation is CASSLEGGKDTEAFF.

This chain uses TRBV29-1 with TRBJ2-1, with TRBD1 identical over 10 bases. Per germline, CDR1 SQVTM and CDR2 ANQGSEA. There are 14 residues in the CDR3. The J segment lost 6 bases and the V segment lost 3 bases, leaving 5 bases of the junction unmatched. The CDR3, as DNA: TGCAGCGTTGACGACAGGGGGCTTGCCAATGAGCAGTTCTTC. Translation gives CSVDDRGLANEQFF.

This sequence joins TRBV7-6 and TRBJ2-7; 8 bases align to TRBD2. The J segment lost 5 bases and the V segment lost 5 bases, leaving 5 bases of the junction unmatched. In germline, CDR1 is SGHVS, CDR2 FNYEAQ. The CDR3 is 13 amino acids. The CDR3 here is CASSPGLAHEQYF. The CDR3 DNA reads TGTGCCAGCAGCCCCGGACTAGCCCACGAGCAGTACTTC.

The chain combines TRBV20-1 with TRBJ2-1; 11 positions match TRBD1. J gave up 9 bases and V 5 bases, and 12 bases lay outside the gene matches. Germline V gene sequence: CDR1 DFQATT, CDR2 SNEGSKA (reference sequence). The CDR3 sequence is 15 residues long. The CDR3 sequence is CSAAVPGQGGSEQFF. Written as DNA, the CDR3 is TGCAGTGCTGCCGTACCGGGACAGGGGGGATCTGAGCAGTTCTTC.

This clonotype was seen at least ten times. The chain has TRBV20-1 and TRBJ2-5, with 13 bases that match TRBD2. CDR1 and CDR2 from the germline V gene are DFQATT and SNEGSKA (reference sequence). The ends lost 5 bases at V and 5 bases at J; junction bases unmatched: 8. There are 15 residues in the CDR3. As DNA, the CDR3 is TGCAGTGCTCGGACTAGCGGGGGCCTCTGGGAGACCCAGTACTTC. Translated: CSARTSGGLWETQYF.

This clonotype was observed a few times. CDR3 amino acids: CASSDRGPYEQYF. The CDR3 DNA is TGTGCCAGCAGCGACAGGGGTCCCTACGAGCAGTACTTC. The chain links TRBV6-2 or TRBV6-3 to TRBJ2-7, with 8 bases aligning to TRBD1. Germline CDR1 reads MNHEY; CDR2 reads SVGEGT. V shed 6 bases and J 2 bases; nucleotides not matched to a gene: 3. CDR3 length equals 13 residues.

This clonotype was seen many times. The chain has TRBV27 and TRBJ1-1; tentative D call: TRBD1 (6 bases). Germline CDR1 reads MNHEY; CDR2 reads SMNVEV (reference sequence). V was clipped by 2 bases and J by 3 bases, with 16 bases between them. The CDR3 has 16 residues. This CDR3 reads CASSLGPGEVYTEAFF. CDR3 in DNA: TGTGCCAGCAGTTTAGGGCCAGGGGAGGTGTACACTGAAGCTTTCTTT.

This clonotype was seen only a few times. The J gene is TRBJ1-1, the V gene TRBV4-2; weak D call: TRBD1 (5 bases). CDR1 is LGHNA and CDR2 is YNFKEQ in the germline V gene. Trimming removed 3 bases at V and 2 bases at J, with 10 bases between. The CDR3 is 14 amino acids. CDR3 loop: CASSHLDRNTEAFF. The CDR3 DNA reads TGTGCCAGCAGCCACCTAGACAGAAACACTGAAGCTTTCTTT.

This chain's CDR3 is CASSDPGTIAFGNQPQHF. The CDR3 bases are TGTGCCAGCAGTGACCCCGGGACAATTGCCTTCGGCAATCAGCCCCAGCATTTT. This chain joins TRBV12-3 or TRBV12-4 and TRBJ1-5; perhaps TRBD1 as D (6 bases). The V and J ends lost 5 bases and 2 bases respectively, with 22 bases between them. The CDR3 runs to 18 residues.

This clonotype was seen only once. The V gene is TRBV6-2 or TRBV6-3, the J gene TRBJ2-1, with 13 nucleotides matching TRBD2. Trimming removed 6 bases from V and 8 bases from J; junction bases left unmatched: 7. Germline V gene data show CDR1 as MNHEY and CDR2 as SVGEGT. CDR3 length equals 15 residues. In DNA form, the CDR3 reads TGTGCCAGCAGGCAGACCGGACTAGCGGGGGATGAGCAGTTCTTC. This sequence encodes CASRQTGLAGDEQFF.

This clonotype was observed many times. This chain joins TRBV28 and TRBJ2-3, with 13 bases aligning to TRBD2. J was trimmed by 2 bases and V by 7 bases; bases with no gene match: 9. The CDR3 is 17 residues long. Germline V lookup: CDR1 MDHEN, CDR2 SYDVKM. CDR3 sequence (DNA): TGTGCCAGCACCCCGTGGACTAGCGGGGGTAACACAGATACGCAGTATTTT. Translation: CASTPWTSGGNTDTQYF.

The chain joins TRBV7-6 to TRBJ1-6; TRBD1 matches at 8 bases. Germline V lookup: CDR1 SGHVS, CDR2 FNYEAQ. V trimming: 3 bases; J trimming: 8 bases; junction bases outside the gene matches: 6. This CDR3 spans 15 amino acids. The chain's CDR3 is CASSLGPTGDSPLHF. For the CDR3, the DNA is TGTGCCAGCAGCTTGGGTCCGACAGGGGATTCACCCCTCCACTTT.

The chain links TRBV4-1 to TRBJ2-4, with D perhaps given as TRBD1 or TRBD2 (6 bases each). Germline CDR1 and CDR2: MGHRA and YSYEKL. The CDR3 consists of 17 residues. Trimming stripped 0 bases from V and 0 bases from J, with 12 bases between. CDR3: CASSQDPGGSAKNIQYF. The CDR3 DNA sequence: TGCGCCAGCAGCCAAGACCCCGGGGGCTCAGCCAAAAACATTCAGTACTTC.

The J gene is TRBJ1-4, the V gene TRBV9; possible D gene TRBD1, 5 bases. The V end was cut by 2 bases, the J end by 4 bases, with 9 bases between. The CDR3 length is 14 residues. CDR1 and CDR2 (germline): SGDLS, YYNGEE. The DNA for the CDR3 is TGTGCCAGCAGCGTCTCAGGGAGTAATGAAAAACTGTTTTTT. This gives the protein CASSVSGSNEKLFF.

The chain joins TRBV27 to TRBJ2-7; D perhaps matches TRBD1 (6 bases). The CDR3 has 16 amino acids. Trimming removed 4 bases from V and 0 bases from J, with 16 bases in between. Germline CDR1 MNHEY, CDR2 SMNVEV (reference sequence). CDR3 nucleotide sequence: TGTGCCAGCAGTTACGCTCGGGACACCTTCTCCTACGAGCAGTACTTC. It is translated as CASSYARDTFSYEQYF.

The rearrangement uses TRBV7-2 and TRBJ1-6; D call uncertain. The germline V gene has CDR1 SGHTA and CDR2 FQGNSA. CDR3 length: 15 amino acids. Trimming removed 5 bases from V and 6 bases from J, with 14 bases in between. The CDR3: CASSPRGGSNSPLHF. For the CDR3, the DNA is TGTGCCAGCAGCCCACGGGGAGGGTCTAATTCACCCCTCCACTTT.

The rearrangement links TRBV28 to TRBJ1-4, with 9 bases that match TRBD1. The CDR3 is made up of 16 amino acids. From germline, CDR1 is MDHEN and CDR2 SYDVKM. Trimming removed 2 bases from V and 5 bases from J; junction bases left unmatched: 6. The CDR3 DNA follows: TGTGCCAGCAGTTTAGCGGGGACAGGGACAAATGAAAAACTGTTTTTT. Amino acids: CASSLAGTGTNEKLFF.

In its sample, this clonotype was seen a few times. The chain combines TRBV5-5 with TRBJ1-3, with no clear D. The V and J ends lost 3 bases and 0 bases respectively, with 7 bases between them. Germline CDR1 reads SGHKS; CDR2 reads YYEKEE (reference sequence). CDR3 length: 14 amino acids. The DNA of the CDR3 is TGTGCCAGCAGCTGGGAGATCTCTGGAAACACCATATATTTT. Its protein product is CASSWEISGNTIYF.

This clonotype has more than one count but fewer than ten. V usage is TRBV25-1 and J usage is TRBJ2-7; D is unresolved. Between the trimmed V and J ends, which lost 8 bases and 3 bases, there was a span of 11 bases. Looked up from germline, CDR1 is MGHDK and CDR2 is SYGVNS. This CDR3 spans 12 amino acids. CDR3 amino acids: CASGEERYEQYF. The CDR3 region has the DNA TGTGCCAGCGGCGAGGAGCGCTACGAGCAGTACTTC.

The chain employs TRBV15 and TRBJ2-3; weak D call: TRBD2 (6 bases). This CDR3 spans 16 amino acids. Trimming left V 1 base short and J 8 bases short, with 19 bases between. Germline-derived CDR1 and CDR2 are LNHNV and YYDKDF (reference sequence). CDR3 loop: CATSRVGTPGRGTQYF. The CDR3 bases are TGTGCCACCAGCAGAGTTGGGACTCCAGGCCGAGGTACGCAGTATTTT. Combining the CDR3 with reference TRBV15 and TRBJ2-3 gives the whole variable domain DAMVIQNPRYQVTQFGKPVTLSCSQTLNHNVMYWYQQKSSQAPKLLFHYYDKDFNNEADTPDNFQSRRPNTSFCFLDIRSPGLGDTAMYLCATSRVGTPGRGTQYFGPGTRLTVL.

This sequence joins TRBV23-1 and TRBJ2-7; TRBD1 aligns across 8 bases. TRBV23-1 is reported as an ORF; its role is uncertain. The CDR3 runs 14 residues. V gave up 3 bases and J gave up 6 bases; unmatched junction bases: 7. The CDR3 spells CASSQSDRGTEQYV. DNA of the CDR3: TGCGCCAGCAGTCAGAGCGACAGGGGCACCGAGCAGTACGTC.

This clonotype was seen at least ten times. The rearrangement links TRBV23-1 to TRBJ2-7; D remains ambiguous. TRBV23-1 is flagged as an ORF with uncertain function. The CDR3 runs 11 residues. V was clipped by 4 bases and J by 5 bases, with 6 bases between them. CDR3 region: CASSRKDEQYV. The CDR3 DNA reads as TGCGCCAGCAGTCGGAAGGACGAGCAGTACGTC.

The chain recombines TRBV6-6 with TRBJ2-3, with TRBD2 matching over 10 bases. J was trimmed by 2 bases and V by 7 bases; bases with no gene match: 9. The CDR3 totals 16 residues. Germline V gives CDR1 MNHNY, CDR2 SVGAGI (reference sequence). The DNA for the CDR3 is TGTGCCAGCACCCCCCTAGCGGGGGAGCTCACAGATACGCAGTATTTT. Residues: CASTPLAGELTDTQYF.